This record concerns one TCR beta chain sequence. Per the study methods: Amplifying reference gene primers gave estimates of nucleated cell counts. Clones were sequenced by immunoSEQ multiplex PCR, and TCRdb holds only the in-frame ones, with some missing. For V, J and clone size, that table is used; D and trimming come from the DNA. This sample has about 170,000 clones; under 90% occur once, and the top ten carry around 12%. Germline CDR1 SGHNT, CDR2 YENEEA. The trim removed 3 bases at V and 0 bases at J, leaving 10 bases unmatched. The CDR3 length is 18 residues. The sample belongs to a study of blood T cell repertoires in COVID-19. Background on the study: Sites in the United States, Italy and Spain provided acute and convalescent COVID-19 samples. Nucleic acid was either cDNA or gDNA, and it came from T cells, B-cell-depleted T cells, or PBMCs.

In terms of age and location, participants ranged from about 18 to 90 years and lived in around 22 US areas. Sequencing used PBMCs or T cells enriched from blood (not recorded which). The rearrangement links TRBV11-3 to TRBJ1-5; TRBD1 agrees at 8 bases. This clonotype was sampled from a man between 50 and 59 years old who had recovered from COVID-19. The CDR3 protein is CASSLEPGQVFSNQPQHF. In DNA, the CDR3 is TGTGCCAGCAGCTTGGAGCCGGGACAGGTGTTTAGCAATCAGCCCCAGCATTTT.